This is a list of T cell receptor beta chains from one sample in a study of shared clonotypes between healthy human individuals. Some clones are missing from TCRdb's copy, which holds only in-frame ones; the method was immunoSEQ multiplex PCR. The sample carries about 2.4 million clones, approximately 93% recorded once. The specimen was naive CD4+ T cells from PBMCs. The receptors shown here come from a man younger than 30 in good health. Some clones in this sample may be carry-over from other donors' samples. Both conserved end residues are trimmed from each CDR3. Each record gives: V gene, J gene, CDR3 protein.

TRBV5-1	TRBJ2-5	ASSPALAGGPEAQY
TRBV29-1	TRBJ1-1	SVIQGIGERGAEAF
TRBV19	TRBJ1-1	ATRQGGTEAF
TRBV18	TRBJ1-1	ASSPNSGGAFDPEAF
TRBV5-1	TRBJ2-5	ASSLLAGGNQETQY
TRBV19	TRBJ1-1	ASSMQGSMNTEAF
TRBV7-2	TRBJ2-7	ASSLLGQSYEQY
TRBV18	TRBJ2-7	ASSPPGHPPEQY
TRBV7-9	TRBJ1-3	AISHGTASSGNTIY
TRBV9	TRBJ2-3	ASSLRQGLTDTQY
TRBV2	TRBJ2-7	ATSGQDHYEQY
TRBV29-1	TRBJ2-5	SGGPQETQY
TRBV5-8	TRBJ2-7	ASSAAGVYEQY
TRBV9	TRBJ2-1	ASSVIAVDGEQF
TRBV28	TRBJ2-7	ASHRGPSSYEQY
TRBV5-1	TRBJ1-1	ASRGEGTEAF
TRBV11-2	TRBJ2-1	ASSLPARGEQF
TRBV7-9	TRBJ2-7	ASSEGTSGRSEQY
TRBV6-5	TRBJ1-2	ASSPRAPEGWLYT
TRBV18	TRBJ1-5	ASSPAGQGGNQPQH
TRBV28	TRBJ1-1	ASRRLREGEAF
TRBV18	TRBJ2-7	ASSPNIALAGGFEQY
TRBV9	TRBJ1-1	ASSVAGRDTEAF
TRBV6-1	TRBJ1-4	ASSGRGYEKLF
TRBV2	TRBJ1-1	ASSGGGTEAF
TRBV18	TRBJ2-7	ASSHSAGTSGTYEQY
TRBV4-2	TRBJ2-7	ASSQGVSGEHSYEQY
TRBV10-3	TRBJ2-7	AISDRASYEQY
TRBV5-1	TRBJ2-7	ASSLDRSEQY
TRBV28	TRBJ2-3	ASSLETSLSSGDTQY
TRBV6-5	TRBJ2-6	ATQGDSGANVLT
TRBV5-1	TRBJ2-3	ASSLDRGPPDTQY
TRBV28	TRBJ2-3	ASPAKESSTDTQY
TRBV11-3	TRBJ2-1	ASSRAGDPYNEQF
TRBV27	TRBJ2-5	ASSPEQGARGTQY
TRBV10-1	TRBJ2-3	ASSESVAAYTDTQY
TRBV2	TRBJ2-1	ASSDTGSSRNEQF
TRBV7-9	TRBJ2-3	ASSLVAGADTQY
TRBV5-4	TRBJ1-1	ASSLATGVGTEAF
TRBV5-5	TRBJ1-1	ASSFLSGTYTEAF
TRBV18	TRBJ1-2	ASSPRGDPPGDGYT
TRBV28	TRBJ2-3	ASSILRASGSTDTQY
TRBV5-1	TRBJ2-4	ASSLGVLGINIQY
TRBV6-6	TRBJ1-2	ASSLNLQGRRYGYT
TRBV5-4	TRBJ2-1	ASSSIIAGASYNEQF
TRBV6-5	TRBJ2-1	ASSYVALAGSGEQF
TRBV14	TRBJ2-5	ASSQFGQGIGQY
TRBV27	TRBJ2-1	ASSTRTSGSYNEQF
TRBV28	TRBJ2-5	ASSLWAGKETQY
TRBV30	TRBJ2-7	AWILPGQGNSYEQY